This is a list of T cell receptor beta chains from one sample in a study of blood T cell repertoires in COVID-19. The protocol was immunoSEQ multiplex PCR, while the TCRdb copy is restricted to in-frame clones and leaves out a portion. This sample yields 210,000 or so clones, of which around 80% are seen a single time; around 7.8% belongs to the top ten. Material: peripheral blood. These receptors were obtained from a woman at least 80 years old with COVID-19, enrolled during active disease. The CDR3 runs from the conserved cysteine through the conserved F or W. Each record gives: V gene, J gene, clone size, D gene, CDR3 protein, CDR3 DNA. The D gene is left open where the match is weak. The size of a clone is reported for some rows only, either as once, few or many, or as a class for expanded clones.

V gene: TRBV3-1/TRBV3-2; J gene: TRBJ2-1; clone size: NA; D gene: TRBD2; CDR3 protein: CASSQTSGGANEQFF; CDR3 DNA: TGTGCCAGCAGCCAAACTAGCGGGGGGGCTAATGAGCAGTTCTTC
V gene: TRBV28; J gene: TRBJ2-5; clone size: NA; D gene: TRBD2; CDR3 protein: CASSPSGRGEETQYF; CDR3 DNA: TGTGCCAGCAGCCCTAGCGGGAGGGGCGAAGAGACCCAGTACTTC
V gene: TRBV6-5; J gene: TRBJ2-5; clone size: NA; D gene: TRBD1; CDR3 protein: CASTGTEETQYF; CDR3 DNA: TGTGCCAGTACCGGGACAGAAGAGACCCAGTACTTC
V gene: TRBV12-5; J gene: TRBJ1-1; clone size: many; D gene: NA; CDR3 protein: CASAVGSGGMNTEAFF; CDR3 DNA: TGTGCTAGTGCCGTTGGGTCGGGGGGCATGAACACTGAAGCTTTCTTT
V gene: TRBV3-1/TRBV3-2; J gene: TRBJ1-2; clone size: NA; D gene: TRBD1; CDR3 protein: CASSRDRAEGYTF; CDR3 DNA: TGTGCCAGCAGTCGGGACAGGGCAGAGGGCTACACCTTC
V gene: TRBV6-6; J gene: TRBJ1-5; clone size: once; D gene: TRBD1; CDR3 protein: CASSYGDRYNQPQHF; CDR3 DNA: TGTGCCAGCAGTTACGGGGACAGATACAATCAGCCCCAGCATTTT
V gene: TRBV10-1; J gene: TRBJ2-1; clone size: NA; D gene: TRBD2; CDR3 protein: CASSTTSGGVNEQFF; CDR3 DNA: TGCGCCAGCAGTACGACTAGCGGGGGGGTCAATGAGCAGTTCTTC
V gene: TRBV10-3; J gene: TRBJ1-1; clone size: NA; D gene: NA; CDR3 protein: CAISSTGKNTEAFF; CDR3 DNA: TGTGCCATCAGCTCTACAGGGAAGAACACTGAAGCTTTCTTT
V gene: TRBV7-2; J gene: TRBJ1-5; clone size: NA; D gene: TRBD1; CDR3 protein: CASSFDRGLYQPQHF; CDR3 DNA: TGTGCCAGCAGCTTCGACAGGGGGCTATATCAGCCCCAGCATTTT
V gene: TRBV24-1; J gene: TRBJ1-1; clone size: NA; D gene: NA; CDR3 protein: CATSLTGGDTEAFF; CDR3 DNA: TGTGCCACCAGCCTGACCGGGGGGGACACTGAAGCTTTCTTT
V gene: TRBV18; J gene: TRBJ2-7; clone size: NA; D gene: TRBD1; CDR3 protein: CASSLGQGETYEQYF; CDR3 DNA: TGTGCCAGCTCACTGGGACAGGGGGAGACCTACGAGCAGTACTTC
V gene: TRBV6-6; J gene: TRBJ2-1; clone size: NA; D gene: NA; CDR3 protein: CASSPIGNEQFF; CDR3 DNA: TGTGCCAGCAGCCCTATCGGCAATGAGCAGTTCTTC
V gene: TRBV7-8; J gene: TRBJ1-1; clone size: NA; D gene: TRBD1; CDR3 protein: CASSSGTMTGIRVAFF; CDR3 DNA: TGTGCCAGCAGCTCCGGGACGATGACAGGGATTCGGGTCGCTTTCTTT